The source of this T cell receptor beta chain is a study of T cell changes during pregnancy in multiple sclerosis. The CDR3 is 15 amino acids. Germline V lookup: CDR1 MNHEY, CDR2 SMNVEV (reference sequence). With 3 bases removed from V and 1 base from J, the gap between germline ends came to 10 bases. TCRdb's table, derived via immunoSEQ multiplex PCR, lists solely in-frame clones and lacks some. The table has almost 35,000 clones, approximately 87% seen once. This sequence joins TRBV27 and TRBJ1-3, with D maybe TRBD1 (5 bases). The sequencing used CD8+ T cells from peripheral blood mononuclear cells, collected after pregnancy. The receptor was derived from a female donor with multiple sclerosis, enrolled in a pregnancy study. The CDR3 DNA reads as TGTGCCAGCAGTTTGGCAGGGACTTCTGGAAACACCATATATTTT. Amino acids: CASSLAGTSGNTIYF.